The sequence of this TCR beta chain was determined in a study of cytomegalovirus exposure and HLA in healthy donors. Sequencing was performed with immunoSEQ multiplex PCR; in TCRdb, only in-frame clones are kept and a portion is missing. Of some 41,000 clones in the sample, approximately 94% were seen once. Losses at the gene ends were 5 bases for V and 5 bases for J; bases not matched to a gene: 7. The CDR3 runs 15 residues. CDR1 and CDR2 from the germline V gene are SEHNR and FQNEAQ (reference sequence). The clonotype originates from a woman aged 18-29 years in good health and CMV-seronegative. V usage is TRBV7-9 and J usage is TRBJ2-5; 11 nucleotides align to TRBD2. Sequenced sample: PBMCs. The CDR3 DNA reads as TGTGCCAGCAGCCTTAGCGGGAGGGCCAAGGAGACCCAGTACTTC. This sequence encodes CASSLSGRAKETQYF. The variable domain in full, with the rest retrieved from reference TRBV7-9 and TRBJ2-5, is DTGVSQNPRHKITKRGQNVTFRCDPISEHNRLYWYRQTLGQGPEFLTYFQNEAQLEKSRLLSDRFSAERPKGSFSTLEIQRTEQGDSAMYLCASSLSGRAKETQYFGPGTRLLVL.